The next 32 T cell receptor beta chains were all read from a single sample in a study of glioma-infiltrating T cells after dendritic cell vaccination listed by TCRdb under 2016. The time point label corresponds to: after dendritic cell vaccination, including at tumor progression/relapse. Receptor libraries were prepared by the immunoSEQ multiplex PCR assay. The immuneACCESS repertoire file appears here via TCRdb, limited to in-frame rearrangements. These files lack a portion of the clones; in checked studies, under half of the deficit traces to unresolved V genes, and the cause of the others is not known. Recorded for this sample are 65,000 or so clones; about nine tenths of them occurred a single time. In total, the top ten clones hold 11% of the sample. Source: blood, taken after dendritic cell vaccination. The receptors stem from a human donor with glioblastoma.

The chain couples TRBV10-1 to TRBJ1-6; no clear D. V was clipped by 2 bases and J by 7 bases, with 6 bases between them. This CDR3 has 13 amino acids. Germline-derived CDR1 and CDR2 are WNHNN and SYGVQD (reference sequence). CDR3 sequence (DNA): TGCGCCAGCAGTGAGAACAGCAATTCACCCCTCCACTTT. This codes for CASSENSNSPLHF.

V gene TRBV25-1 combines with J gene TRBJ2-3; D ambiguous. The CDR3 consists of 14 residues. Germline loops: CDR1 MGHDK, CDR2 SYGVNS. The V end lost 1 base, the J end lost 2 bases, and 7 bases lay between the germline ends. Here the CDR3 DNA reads TGTGCCAGCAGTGAATCGCGGTTCACAGATACGCAGTATTTT. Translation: CASSESRFTDTQYF.

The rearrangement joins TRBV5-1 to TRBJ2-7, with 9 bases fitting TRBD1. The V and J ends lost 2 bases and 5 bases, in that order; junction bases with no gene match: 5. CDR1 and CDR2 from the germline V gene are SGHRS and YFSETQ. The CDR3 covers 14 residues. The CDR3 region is CASSFTGQGHEQYF. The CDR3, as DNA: TGCGCCAGCAGCTTTACGGGACAGGGCCACGAGCAGTACTTC.

CDR3 amino acids: CASSLDSGIGYIGQYF. The CDR3 region has the DNA TGCGCCAGCAGCTTGGATTCCGGGATAGGGTATATTGGGCAGTACTTC. The rearrangement uses TRBV5-1 and TRBJ2-7, with D tentatively TRBD2 (5 bases). Germline V gene lookup returns CDR1 SGHRS and CDR2 YFSETQ. Between the trimmed V and J ends, which lost 0 bases and 9 bases, there was a span of 22 bases. CDR3 size: 16 residues.

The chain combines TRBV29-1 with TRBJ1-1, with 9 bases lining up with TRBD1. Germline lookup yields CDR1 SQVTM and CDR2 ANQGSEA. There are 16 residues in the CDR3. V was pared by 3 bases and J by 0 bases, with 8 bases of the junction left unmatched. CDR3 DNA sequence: TGCAGCGTTGATCTGGGACAGGGAGATATGAACACTGAAGCTTTCTTT. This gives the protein CSVDLGQGDMNTEAFF.

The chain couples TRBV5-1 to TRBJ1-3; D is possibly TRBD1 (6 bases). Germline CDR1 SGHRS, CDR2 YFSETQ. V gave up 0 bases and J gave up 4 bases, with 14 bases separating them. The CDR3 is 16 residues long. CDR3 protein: CASSLGQELRGNTIYF. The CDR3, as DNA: TGCGCCAGCAGCTTGGGACAGGAACTACGAGGAAACACCATATATTTT.

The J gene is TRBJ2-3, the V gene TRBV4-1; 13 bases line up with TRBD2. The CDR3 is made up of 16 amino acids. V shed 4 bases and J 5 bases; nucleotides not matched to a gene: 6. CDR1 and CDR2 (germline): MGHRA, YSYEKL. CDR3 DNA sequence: TGCGCCAGCAGCCTCGGACTAGCGGGAGCTATAGATACGCAGTATTTT. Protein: CASSLGLAGAIDTQYF.

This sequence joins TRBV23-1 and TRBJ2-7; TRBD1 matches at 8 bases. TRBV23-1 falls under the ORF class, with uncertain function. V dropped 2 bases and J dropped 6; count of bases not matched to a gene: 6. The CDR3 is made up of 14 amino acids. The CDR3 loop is CASSQPPGGFEQYF. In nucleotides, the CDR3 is TGCGCCAGCAGTCAACCGCCAGGGGGCTTCGAGCAGTACTTC.

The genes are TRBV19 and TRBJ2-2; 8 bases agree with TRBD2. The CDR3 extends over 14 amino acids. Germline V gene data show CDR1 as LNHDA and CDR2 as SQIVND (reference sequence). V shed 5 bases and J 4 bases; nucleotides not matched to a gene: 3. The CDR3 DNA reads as TGTGCCAGTAGTTTCCTAGCGGGCACCGGGGAGCTGTTTTTT. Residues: CASSFLAGTGELFF.

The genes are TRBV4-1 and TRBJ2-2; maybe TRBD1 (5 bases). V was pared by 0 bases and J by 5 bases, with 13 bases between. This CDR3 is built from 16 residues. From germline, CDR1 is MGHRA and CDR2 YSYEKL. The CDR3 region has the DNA TGCGCCAGCAGCCAAGATGGGGCAGGAAGAACCGGGGAGCTGTTTTTT. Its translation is CASSQDGAGRTGELFF.

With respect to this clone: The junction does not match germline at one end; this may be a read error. The CDR3 bases are TGCAGCGTGGCACCCTATTGGCGGGAGGGCACAGATATGCAGTATTTT. It codes for CSVAPYWREGTDMQYF. The chain combines TRBV29-1 with TRBJ2-3, with TRBD2 matching over 9 bases. CDR1 and CDR2 (germline): SQVTM, ANQGSEA. This CDR3 has 16 amino acids.

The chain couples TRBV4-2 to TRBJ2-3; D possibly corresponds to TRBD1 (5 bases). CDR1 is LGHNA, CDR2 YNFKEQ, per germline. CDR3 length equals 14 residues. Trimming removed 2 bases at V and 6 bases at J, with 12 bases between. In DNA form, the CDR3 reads TGTGCCAGCAGCCAATTTTCTGGGGCCGATACGCAGTATTTT. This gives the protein CASSQFSGADTQYF.

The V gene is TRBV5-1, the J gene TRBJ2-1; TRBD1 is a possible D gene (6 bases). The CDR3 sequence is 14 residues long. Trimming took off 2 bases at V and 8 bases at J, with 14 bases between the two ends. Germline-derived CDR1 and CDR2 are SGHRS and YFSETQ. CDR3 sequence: CASSFPTGSDEQFF. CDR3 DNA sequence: TGCGCCAGCAGCTTTCCGACAGGCTCGGATGAGCAGTTCTTC.

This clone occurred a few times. The CDR3 loop reads CASSQVAREKGIEAFF. The DNA for the CDR3 is TGTGCCAGCAGCCAAGTCGCGCGGGAGAAAGGTATTGAAGCTTTCTTT. The chain is built from TRBV14 and TRBJ1-1; D gene unclear. The ends were cut back, 1 base at V and 7 bases at J, with 19 bases in the middle. The V gene's germline CDR1 is SGHDN and CDR2 FVKESK. This CDR3 comprises 16 residues.

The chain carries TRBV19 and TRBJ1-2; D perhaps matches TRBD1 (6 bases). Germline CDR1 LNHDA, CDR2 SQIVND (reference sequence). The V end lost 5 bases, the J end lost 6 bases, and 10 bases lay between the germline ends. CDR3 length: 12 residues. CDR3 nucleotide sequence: TGTGCCAGTAGTGGGGGCATGGATGGCTACACCTTC. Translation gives CASSGGMDGYTF.

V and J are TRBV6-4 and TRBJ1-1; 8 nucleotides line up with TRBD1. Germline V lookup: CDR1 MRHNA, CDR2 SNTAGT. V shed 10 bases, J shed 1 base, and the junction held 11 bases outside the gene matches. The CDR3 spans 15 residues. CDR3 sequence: CAIPIPDRGNTEAFF. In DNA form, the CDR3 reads TGTGCCATACCTATACCCGACAGGGGGAACACTGAAGCTTTCTTT.

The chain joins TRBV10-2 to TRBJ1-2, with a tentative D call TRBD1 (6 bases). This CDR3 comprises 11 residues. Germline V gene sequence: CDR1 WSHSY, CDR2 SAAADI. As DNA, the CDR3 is TGCGCTACCAGGACAGACTATGGCTACACCTTC. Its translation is CATRTDYGYTF.

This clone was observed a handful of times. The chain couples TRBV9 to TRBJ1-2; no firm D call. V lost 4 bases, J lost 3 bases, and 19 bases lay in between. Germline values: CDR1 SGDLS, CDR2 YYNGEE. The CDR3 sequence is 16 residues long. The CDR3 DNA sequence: TGTGCCAGCAGCCCAGTGGTGAGCCGCGGCTACTATGGCTACACCTTC. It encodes CASSPVVSRGYYGYTF. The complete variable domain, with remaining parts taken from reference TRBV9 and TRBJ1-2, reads DSGVTQTPKHLITATGQRVTLRCSPRSGDLSVYWYQQSLDQGLQFLIQYYNGEERAKGNILERFSAQQFPDLHSELNLSSLELGDSALYFCASSPVVSRGYYGYTFGSGTRLTVV.

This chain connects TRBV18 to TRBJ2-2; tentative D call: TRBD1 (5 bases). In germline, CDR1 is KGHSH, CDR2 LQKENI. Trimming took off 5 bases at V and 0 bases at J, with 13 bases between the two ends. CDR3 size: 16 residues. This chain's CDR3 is CASSERTLSNTGELFF. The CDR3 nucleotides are TGTGCCAGCTCAGAACGGACACTATCGAACACCGGGGAGCTGTTTTTT.

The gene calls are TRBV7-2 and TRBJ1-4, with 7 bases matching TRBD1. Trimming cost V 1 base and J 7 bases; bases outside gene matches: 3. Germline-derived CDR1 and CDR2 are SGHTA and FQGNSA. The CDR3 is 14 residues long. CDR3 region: CASSLDRGREKLFF. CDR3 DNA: TGTGCCAGCAGCTTAGACAGGGGTCGTGAAAAACTGTTTTTT.

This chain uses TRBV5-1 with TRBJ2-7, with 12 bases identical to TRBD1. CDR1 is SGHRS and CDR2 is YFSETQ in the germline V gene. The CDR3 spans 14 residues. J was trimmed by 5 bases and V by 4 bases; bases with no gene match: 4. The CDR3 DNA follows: TGCGCCAGCAGCCAGGGACAGGGGGCTCACGAGCAGTACTTC. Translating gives CASSQGQGAHEQYF.

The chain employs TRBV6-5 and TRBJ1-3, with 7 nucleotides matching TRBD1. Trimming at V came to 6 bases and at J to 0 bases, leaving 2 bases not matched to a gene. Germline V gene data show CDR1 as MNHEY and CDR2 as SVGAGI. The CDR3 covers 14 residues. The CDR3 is CASSRTGSGNTIYF. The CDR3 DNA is TGTGCCAGCAGCAGGACAGGCTCTGGAAACACCATATATTTT.

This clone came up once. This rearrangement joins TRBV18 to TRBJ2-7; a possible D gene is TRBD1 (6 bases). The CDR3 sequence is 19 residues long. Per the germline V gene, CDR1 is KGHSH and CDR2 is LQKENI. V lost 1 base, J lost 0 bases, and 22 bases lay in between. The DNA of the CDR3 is TGTGCCAGCTCACCACAACACGGGACACCAATAGCAAGCTCCTACGAGCAGTACTTC. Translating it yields CASSPQHGTPIASSYEQYF.

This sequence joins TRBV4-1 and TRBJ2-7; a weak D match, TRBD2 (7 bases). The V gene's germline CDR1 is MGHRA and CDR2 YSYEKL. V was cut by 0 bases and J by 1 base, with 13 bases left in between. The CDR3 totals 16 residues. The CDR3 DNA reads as TGCGCCAGCAGCCAAGAAGGGGGGGATGATTCCTACGAGCAGTACTTC. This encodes CASSQEGGDDSYEQYF.

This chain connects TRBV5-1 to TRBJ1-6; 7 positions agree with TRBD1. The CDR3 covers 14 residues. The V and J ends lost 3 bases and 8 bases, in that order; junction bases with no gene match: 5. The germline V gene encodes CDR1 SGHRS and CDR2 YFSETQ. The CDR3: CASSSDRSYSPLHF. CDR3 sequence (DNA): TGCGCCAGCAGCTCGGACAGGTCTTATTCACCCCTCCACTTT.

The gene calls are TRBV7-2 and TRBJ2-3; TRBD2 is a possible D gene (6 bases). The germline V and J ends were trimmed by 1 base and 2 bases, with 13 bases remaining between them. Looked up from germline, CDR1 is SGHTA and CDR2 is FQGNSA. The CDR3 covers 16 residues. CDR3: CASSLDSGVITDTQYF. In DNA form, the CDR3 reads TGTGCCAGCAGCTTAGACTCGGGAGTGATCACAGATACGCAGTATTTT.

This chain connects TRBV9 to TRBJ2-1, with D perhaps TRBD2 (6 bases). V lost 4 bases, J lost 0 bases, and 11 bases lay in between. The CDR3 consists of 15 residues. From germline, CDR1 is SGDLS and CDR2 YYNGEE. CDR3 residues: CASSRSGSSYNEQFF. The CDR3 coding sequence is TGTGCCAGCAGCCGTAGCGGCAGCTCCTACAATGAGCAGTTCTTC. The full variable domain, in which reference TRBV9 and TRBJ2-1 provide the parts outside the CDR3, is DSGVTQTPKHLITATGQRVTLRCSPRSGDLSVYWYQQSLDQGLQFLIQYYNGEERAKGNILERFSAQQFPDLHSELNLSSLELGDSALYFCASSRSGSSYNEQFFGPGTRLTVL.

CDR3 DNA sequence: TGTGCCAGCAGCTTGCTCAGGAGGTACGAGCAGTACTTC. The encoded protein is CASSLLRRYEQYF. The chain joins TRBV5-8 to TRBJ2-7; the D gene is possibly TRBD2 (5 bases). Trimming removed 1 base at V and 4 bases at J, with 9 bases between. Germline loops: CDR1 SGHTS, CDR2 YDEGEE. CDR3 length equals 13 residues.

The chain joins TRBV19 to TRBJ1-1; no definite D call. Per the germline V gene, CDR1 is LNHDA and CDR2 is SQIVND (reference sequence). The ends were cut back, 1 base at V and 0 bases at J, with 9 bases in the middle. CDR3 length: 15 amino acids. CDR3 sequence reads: CASSIATHMNTEAFF. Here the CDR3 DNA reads TGTGCCAGTAGTATAGCGACACACATGAACACTGAAGCTTTCTTT.

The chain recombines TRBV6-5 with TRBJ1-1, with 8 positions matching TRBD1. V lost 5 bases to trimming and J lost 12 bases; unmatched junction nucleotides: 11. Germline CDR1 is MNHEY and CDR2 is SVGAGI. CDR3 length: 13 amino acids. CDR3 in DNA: TGTGCCAGCAGTAACGAAAACAGGGGGATGTCTTTCTTT. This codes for CASSNENRGMSFF.

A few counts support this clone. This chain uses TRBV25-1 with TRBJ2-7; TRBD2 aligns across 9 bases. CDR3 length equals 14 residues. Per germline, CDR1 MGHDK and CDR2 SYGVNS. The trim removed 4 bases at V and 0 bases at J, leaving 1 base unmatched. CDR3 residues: CASSGLADSYEQYF. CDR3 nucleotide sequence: TGTGCCAGCAGTGGACTAGCGGACTCCTACGAGCAGTACTTC.

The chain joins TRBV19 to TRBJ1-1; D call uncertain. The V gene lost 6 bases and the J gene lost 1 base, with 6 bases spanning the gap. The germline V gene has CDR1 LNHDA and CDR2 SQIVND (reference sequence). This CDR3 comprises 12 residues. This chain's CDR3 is CASRDSNTEAFF. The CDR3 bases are TGTGCCAGTAGGGACTCGAACACTGAAGCTTTCTTT.